This T cell receptor (beta chain) was recorded in a study of vaccination and CD4 T cells after COVID-19. For the study at large: SARS-CoV-2, HCoV-NL63, HCoV-OC43 and HCoV-229E supplied the overlapping spike peptides used to stimulate cells.

The CDR3 extends over 15 amino acids. The V segment lost 5 bases and the J segment 0 bases; nucleotides outside the gene matches: 7. Germline V gives CDR1 MNHEY, CDR2 SMNVEV (reference sequence). Stated treatment: approximately 9-day PBMC culture with coronavirus spike peptide pools or control peptides (ViraFEST assay). Gathered ahead of the COVID-19 pandemic (2011-2018) were the CD4+ T cells of the unexposed donor. ViraFEST expanded antigen-specific T cells with peptide pools, then sequenced TCRs. Cultured CD4+ T-cell DNA underwent Oncomine TCR Beta short-read sequencing. The template was genomic DNA from cultured CD4+ T cells. From the PCR reads, TCRdb called clonotypes with MiXCR, one entry per CDR3 protein. The table has approximately 9,000 distinct CDR3 sequences, 34% seen once. A few counts support this clonotype. What it recognizes is unknown.

The receptor's source is a human donor in good health. The sample consisted of CD4+ T cells from blood, cultured in vitro. The V and J genes are TRBV27 and TRBJ2-7; 7 positions match TRBD1. CDR3 sequence (DNA): TGTGCCAGCAGTCCAATGGGACAGACCTCCTACGAGCAGTACTTC. Protein sequence: CASSPMGQTSYEQYF.